This T cell receptor (beta chain) was sequenced during a study of shared clonotypes between healthy human individuals. In regard to this clone: Its antigen is still unknown. Other DNA sequences in the same sample also yield this CDR3.

Naive CD8 populations comprised CD45RO-negative cells positively selected for CCR7, excluding terminally differentiated effector memory CD45RA+ cells. Genomic DNA belonging to each subset was distributed in equal measure over several immunoSEQ plates. In the original workflow: ImmunoSEQ only sent back junction sequences with no quality scores, so filtering was done differently. Assay used: immunoSEQ multiplex PCR; TCRdb lists only in-frame clones, some missing. V and J calls and clone size are copied from that table; D and trimming were computed from the DNA. In the table there are some 2 million clones, about 95% of which are singletons. The CDR3 totals 13 residues. In germline, CDR1 is MNHNY, CDR2 SVGAGI (reference sequence). V was cut by 0 bases and J by 4 bases, with 5 bases left in between. Overall study results and limits: There were few donors, and this limited the genetic and exposure-history diversity represented. The authors sampled blood alone, and tissue repertoires likely differ.

The chain joins TRBV6-6 to TRBJ2-3; no reliable D call. Sequencing was carried out using naive CD8+ T cells sorted from blood. This clonotype was sampled from a man aged 18 to 30 in good health. CDR3: CASSYSNSDTQYF. The CDR3 nucleotides read TGTGCCAGCAGTTACTCGAACTCAGATACGCAGTATTTT.